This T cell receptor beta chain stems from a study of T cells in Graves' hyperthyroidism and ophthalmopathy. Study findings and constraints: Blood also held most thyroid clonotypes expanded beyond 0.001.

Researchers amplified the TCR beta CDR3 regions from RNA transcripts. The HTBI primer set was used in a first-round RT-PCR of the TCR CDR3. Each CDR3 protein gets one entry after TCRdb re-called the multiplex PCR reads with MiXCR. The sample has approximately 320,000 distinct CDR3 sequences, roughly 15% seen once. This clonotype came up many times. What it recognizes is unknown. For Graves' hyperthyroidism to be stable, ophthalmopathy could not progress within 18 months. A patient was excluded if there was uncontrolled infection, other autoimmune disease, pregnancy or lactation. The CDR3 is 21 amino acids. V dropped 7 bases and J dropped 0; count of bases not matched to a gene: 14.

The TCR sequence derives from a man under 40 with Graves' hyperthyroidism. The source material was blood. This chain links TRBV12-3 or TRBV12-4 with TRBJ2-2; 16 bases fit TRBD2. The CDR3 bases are TGTGCCAGCACCCCAGGGGGACTAGCGGGAGGGTTCGGCGCGAACACCGGGGAGCTGTTTTTT. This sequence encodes CASTPGGLAGGFGANTGELFF.